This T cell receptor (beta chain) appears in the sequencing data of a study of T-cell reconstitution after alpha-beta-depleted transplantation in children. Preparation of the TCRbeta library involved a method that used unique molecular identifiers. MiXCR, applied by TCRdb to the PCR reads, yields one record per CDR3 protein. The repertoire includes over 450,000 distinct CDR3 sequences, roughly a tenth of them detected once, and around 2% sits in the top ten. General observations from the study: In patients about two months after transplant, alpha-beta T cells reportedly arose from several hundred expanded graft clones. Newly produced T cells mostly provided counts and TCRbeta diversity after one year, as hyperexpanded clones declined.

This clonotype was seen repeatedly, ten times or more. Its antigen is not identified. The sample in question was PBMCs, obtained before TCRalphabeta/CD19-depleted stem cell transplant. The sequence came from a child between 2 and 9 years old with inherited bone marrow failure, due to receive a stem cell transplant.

The CDR3 is CASSYIQGQETQYF. CDR3 DNA sequence: TGCGCCAGCAGCTACATACAGGGGCAAGAGACCCAGTACTTC. J is TRBJ2-5 and V is TRBV5-1; TRBD1 aligns across 7 bases. CDR1 SGHRS and CDR2 YFSETQ come from the germline V gene. This CDR3 contains 14 residues. V gave up 3 bases and J gave up 2 bases; unmatched junction bases: 4.